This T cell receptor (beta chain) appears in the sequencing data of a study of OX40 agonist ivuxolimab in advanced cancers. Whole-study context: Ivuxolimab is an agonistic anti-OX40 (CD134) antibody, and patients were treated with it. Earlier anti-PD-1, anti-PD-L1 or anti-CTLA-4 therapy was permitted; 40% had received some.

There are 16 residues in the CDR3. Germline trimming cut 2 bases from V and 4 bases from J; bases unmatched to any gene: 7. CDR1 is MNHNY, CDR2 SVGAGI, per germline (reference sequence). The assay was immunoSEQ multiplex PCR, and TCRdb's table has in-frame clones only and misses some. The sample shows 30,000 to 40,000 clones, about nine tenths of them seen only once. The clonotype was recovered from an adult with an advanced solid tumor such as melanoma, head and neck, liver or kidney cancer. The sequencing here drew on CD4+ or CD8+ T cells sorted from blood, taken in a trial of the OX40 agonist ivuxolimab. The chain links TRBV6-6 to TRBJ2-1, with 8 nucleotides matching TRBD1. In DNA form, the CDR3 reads TGTGCCAGCAGTTACCCCCCGGGACAGGTGTACAATGAGCAGTTCTTC. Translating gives CASSYPPGQVYNEQFF.